The 25 T cell receptor beta chains below come from one sample, sequenced in a study of OX40 agonist ivuxolimab in advanced cancers. Assay used: immunoSEQ multiplex PCR; TCRdb lists only in-frame clones, some missing. The sample records approximately 20,000 clones, roughly 91% being singletons. The starting material was CD4+ or CD8+ T cells sorted from blood, obtained in a trial of the OX40 agonist ivuxolimab. These receptors were obtained from an adult with an advanced solid tumor such as melanoma, head and neck, liver or kidney cancer.

The chain combines TRBV7-6 with TRBJ2-7; D gene ambiguous. Deletions cut 6 bases from V and 2 bases from J, with 11 bases between. The length of the CDR3 is 13 residues. CDR1 SGHVS and CDR2 FNYEAQ come from the germline V gene. The CDR3 DNA reads TGTGCCAGCAGTACTGGAGACGCCTACGAGCAGTACTTC. This encodes CASSTGDAYEQYF.

The chain is built from TRBV5-5 and TRBJ2-1; D is tentatively TRBD1 or TRBD2 (5 bases each). V was pared by 1 base and J by 7 bases, with 6 bases between. CDR1 is SGHKS, CDR2 YYEKEE, per germline (reference sequence). This CDR3 is built from 12 residues. DNA for the CDR3: TGTGCCAGCAGCTTGTGGGGGAATGAGCAGTTCTTC. Translation: CASSLWGNEQFF.

J is TRBJ1-3 and V is TRBV28, with D unclear. The ends were cut back, 6 bases at V and 0 bases at J, with 21 bases in the middle. The CDR3 contains 18 residues. Germline V lookup: CDR1 MDHEN, CDR2 SYDVKM. CDR3 DNA sequence: TGTGCCAGCAGCAGAGGCTGGACGGGCCCTCACTCTGGAAACACCATATATTTT. Translating it yields CASSRGWTGPHSGNTIYF.

This chain links TRBV7-6 with TRBJ2-1; 7 positions match TRBD1. Germline-derived CDR1 and CDR2 are SGHVS and FNYEAQ. The CDR3 is 14 residues long. V lost 5 bases and J lost 5; bases outside the gene matches: 6. CDR3 region: CASSRPGQNNEQFF. The CDR3 DNA sequence: TGTGCCAGCAGCCGGCCGGGACAGAACAATGAGCAGTTCTTC.

The chain carries TRBV7-9 and TRBJ2-3, with D perhaps matching TRBD2 (6 bases). This CDR3 has 15 residues. Germline V lookup: CDR1 SEHNR, CDR2 FQNEAQ (reference sequence). V was shortened by 6 bases and J by 0 bases, with 13 bases between the two germline ends. The CDR3 region has the DNA TGTGCCAGCAGTGGCTGGGGGACTAGCACAGATACGCAGTATTTT. It yields the protein CASSGWGTSTDTQYF.

The chain links TRBV11-2 to TRBJ2-7; the D gene is possibly TRBD2 (5 bases). This CDR3 is built from 12 residues. The ends were cut back, 3 bases at V and 13 bases at J, with 16 bases in the middle. The germline V gene has CDR1 SGHAT and CDR2 FQNNGV. The CDR3 loop is CASSLESGSAYF. In DNA, the CDR3 is TGTGCCAGCAGCTTGGAAAGCGGATCCGCCTACTTC.

This clone came up a few times. This rearrangement joins TRBV7-6 to TRBJ1-1; D is ambiguous. This CDR3 has 13 amino acids. The germline V gene has CDR1 SGHVS and CDR2 FNYEAQ. V was clipped by 1 base and J by 1 base, with 4 bases between them. The CDR3 region is CASSLGTNTEAFF. CDR3 in DNA: TGTGCCAGCAGCTTAGGGACGAACACTGAAGCTTTCTTT.

Concerning this clone: At the DNA level, this CDR3 is encoded by other sequences in the same sample as well. The chain couples TRBV9 to TRBJ1-1, with D possibly matching TRBD1 (5 bases). The germline V gene encodes CDR1 SGDLS and CDR2 YYNGEE. The CDR3 has 13 residues. V lost 0 bases and J lost 3, with 6 bases in between. CDR3 nucleotide sequence: TGTGCCAGCAGCGTAGGGGGGGACACTGAAGCTTTCTTT. It is translated as CASSVGGDTEAFF.

The chain employs TRBV19 and TRBJ1-5, with TRBD1 matching 7 bases. Germline values: CDR1 LNHDA, CDR2 SQIVND (reference sequence). The CDR3 covers 13 residues. The junction had 3 bases not matched to a gene; V was cut back by 5 bases and J by 5 bases. DNA for the CDR3: TGTGCCAGTAGTGCGACAGGGTATCAGCCCCAGCATTTT. It translates to CASSATGYQPQHF.

Here the CDR3 reads CASSVLSSSYNEQFF. As DNA, the CDR3 is TGTGCCAGCAGCGTACTCAGTAGCTCCTACAATGAGCAGTTCTTC. This chain uses TRBV27 with TRBJ2-1; D is unclear. Trimming took 6 bases from V and 0 from J, leaving 12 bases between them. Germline values: CDR1 MNHEY, CDR2 SMNVEV (reference sequence). There are 15 residues in the CDR3.

The rearrangement links TRBV6-4 to TRBJ1-1; maybe TRBD1 (5 bases). Germline CDR1 MRHNA, CDR2 SNTAGT. CDR3 size: 15 residues. The ends were cut back, 0 bases at V and 3 bases at J, with 11 bases in the middle. The CDR3 reads CASSDSAGGYTEAFF. The CDR3 DNA follows: TGTGCCAGCAGTGACTCTGCTGGGGGGTACACTGAAGCTTTCTTT.

The chain carries TRBV27 and TRBJ2-7; D gene unclear. The germline V and J ends were trimmed by 1 base and 0 bases, with 7 bases remaining between them. From germline, CDR1 is MNHEY and CDR2 SMNVEV (reference sequence). The CDR3 totals 14 residues. The DNA for the CDR3 is TGTGCCAGCAGTTTATTGGGGAACTCCTACGAGCAGTACTTC. Its protein is CASSLLGNSYEQYF.

As DNA, the CDR3 is TGTGCCAGCAGTACGAACAGGGGAGGTGAAAAACTGTTTTTT. As protein: CASSTNRGGEKLFF. The chain carries TRBV13 and TRBJ1-4; TRBD1 agrees at 7 bases. The CDR3 consists of 14 residues. Germline loops: CDR1 PRHDT, CDR2 FYEKMQ (reference sequence). Trimming took 6 bases from V and 7 from J; bases not matched to a gene: 8.

The chain links TRBV7-8 to TRBJ1-1, with 9 bases aligning to TRBD1. The CDR3 spans 17 residues. In germline, CDR1 is SGHVS, CDR2 FQNEAQ. The junction had 7 bases not matched to a gene; V was cut back by 2 bases and J by 0 bases. CDR3 amino acids: CASSLTGTGRVNTEAFF. In nucleotides, the CDR3 is TGTGCCAGCAGCTTAACTGGGACAGGGAGGGTGAACACTGAAGCTTTCTTT.

The chain links TRBV7-9 to TRBJ2-3; D is unresolved. Germline V gene sequence: CDR1 SEHNR, CDR2 FQNEAQ (reference sequence). Trimming shortened V by 3 bases and J by 2 bases, and 12 bases separated the two germline ends. The length of the CDR3 is 15 residues. In DNA, the CDR3 is TGTGCCAGCAGCTTGCTCTATGGGGACACAGATACGCAGTATTTT. This translates into CASSLLYGDTDTQYF.

The chain couples TRBV5-8 to TRBJ2-4; TRBD1 is a possible D gene (6 bases). The V and J ends lost 4 bases and 13 bases respectively, with 12 bases between them. CDR1 and CDR2 from the germline V gene are SGHTS and YDEGEE. The CDR3 is made up of 11 amino acids. The CDR3 DNA is TGTGCCAGCAGCAGCCCGGGACACCAGTACTTC. Protein product: CASSSPGHQYF.

The table lists this clone with a count of one. The CDR3 sequence: CASSLRLSYEQYF. The CDR3 coding sequence is TGTGCCAGTAGTTTACGACTGAGCTACGAGCAGTACTTC. The V gene is TRBV19, the J gene TRBJ2-7; D ambiguous. The V gene lost 5 bases and the J gene lost 3 bases, with 11 bases spanning the gap. The germline V gene encodes CDR1 LNHDA and CDR2 SQIVND (reference sequence). CDR3 length equals 13 residues.

This chain links TRBV28 with TRBJ2-2, with a weak D call TRBD2 (6 bases). Germline lookup yields CDR1 MDHEN and CDR2 SYDVKM. The CDR3 is made up of 15 amino acids. Trimming took 5 bases from V and 8 from J, leaving 18 bases between them. This chain's CDR3 is CASSRPALARGELFF. The CDR3, as DNA: TGTGCCAGCAGTCGGCCGGCGCTAGCGAGGGGGGAGCTGTTTTTT.

The V and J genes are TRBV6-5 and TRBJ2-3; 9 bases align to TRBD2. Germline V gives CDR1 MNHEY, CDR2 SVGAGI. The CDR3 runs to 15 residues. Trimming removed 6 bases from V and 0 bases from J; junction bases left unmatched: 4. The CDR3 coding sequence is TGTGCCAGCAGCCTTACTAGCGGGAGCACAGATACGCAGTATTTT. This gives the protein CASSLTSGSTDTQYF.

DNA of the CDR3: TGTGCCAGCAGCGGCAGGGGAAATGAGCAGTTCTTC. The encoded protein is CASSGRGNEQFF. The chain has TRBV11-2 and TRBJ2-1; D is possibly TRBD1 (6 bases). From germline, CDR1 is SGHAT and CDR2 FQNNGV. V was cut by 5 bases and J by 7 bases, with 9 bases left in between. CDR3 size: 12 residues.

The chain combines TRBV7-8 with TRBJ2-1; D gene ambiguous. Germline lookup yields CDR1 SGHVS and CDR2 FQNEAQ. This CDR3 spans 14 amino acids. V lost 0 bases, J lost 8 bases, and 11 bases lay in between. The CDR3 protein is CASSLALPTDEQFF. The CDR3 nucleotides are TGTGCCAGCAGCTTAGCGCTACCTACCGATGAGCAGTTCTTC.

The chain joins TRBV9 to TRBJ2-5; TRBD2 is a possible D gene (5 bases). The V gene's germline CDR1 is SGDLS and CDR2 YYNGEE. V lost 4 bases and J lost 3, with 13 bases in between. The CDR3 contains 14 residues. The CDR3 nucleotides are TGTGCCAGCAGCCCCCCCGATAGCGAAGAGACCCAGTACTTC. As protein: CASSPPDSEETQYF.

This clone was found a few times. In DNA, the CDR3 is TGTGCCAGCAGCTTAGTAATCGAGCAGTACTTC. It specifies CASSLVIEQYF. The chain has TRBV11-2 and TRBJ2-7; D is unclear. Trimming removed 1 base at V and 6 bases at J, with 4 bases between. The germline V gene has CDR1 SGHAT and CDR2 FQNNGV. This CDR3 is 11 amino acids long.

This clone came up once. The chain couples TRBV9 to TRBJ1-3, with D hard to call. The V end lost 6 bases, the J end lost 0 bases, and 10 bases lay between the germline ends. This CDR3 has 14 amino acids. The germline V gene encodes CDR1 SGDLS and CDR2 YYNGEE. Here the CDR3 DNA reads TGTGCCAGCAACAAGGGAGGCTCTGGAAACACCATATATTTT. This encodes CASNKGGSGNTIYF.

This clone showed up just once. This chain joins TRBV9 and TRBJ2-7; 14 bases are shared with TRBD2. J gave up 6 bases and V 3 bases, and 2 bases lay outside the gene matches. The CDR3 consists of 14 residues. From germline, CDR1 is SGDLS and CDR2 YYNGEE. For the CDR3, the DNA is TGTGCCAGCAGCGGAGGACTAGCGGGAGGCGAGCAGTACTTC. Amino acids: CASSGGLAGGEQYF. Full variable domain (rest looked up from reference TRBV9 and TRBJ2-7): DSGVTQTPKHLITATGQRVTLRCSPRSGDLSVYWYQQSLDQGLQFLIQYYNGEERAKGNILERFSAQQFPDLHSELNLSSLELGDSALYFCASSGGLAGGEQYFGPGTRLTVT.